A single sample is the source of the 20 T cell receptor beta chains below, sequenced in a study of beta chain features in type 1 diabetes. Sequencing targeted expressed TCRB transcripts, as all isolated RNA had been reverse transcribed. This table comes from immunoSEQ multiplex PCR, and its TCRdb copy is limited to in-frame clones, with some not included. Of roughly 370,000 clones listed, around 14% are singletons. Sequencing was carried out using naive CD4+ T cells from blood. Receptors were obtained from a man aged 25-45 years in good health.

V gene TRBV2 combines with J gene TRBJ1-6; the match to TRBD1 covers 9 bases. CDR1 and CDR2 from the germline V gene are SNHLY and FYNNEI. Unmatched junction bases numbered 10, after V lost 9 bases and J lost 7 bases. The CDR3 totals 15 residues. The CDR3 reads CARGPWGQGNSPLHF. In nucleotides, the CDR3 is TGTGCCAGGGGCCCGTGGGGACAGGGAAATTCACCCCTCCACTTT.

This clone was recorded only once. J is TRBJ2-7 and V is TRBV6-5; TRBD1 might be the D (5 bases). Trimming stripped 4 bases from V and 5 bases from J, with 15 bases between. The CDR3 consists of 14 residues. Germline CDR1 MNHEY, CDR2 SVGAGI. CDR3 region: CASSSFYQGNEQYV. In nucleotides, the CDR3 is TGTGCCAGCAGTTCGTTTTATCAGGGAAACGAGCAGTACGTC.

DNA of the CDR3: TGTGCCAGCAGCACGCCCTACTTCAGGGGCGAACAAGAGACCCAGTACTTC. The encoded protein is CASSTPYFRGEQETQYF. This chain joins TRBV11-3 and TRBJ2-5, with D perhaps matching TRBD1 (6 bases). This CDR3 contains 17 residues. CDR1 is SGHNT and CDR2 is YENEEA in the germline V gene. The V end was cut by 5 bases, the J end by 2 bases, with 21 bases between. The whole variable domain, filled in from reference TRBV11-3 and TRBJ2-5, reads EAGVVQSPRYKIIEKKQPVAFWCNPISGHNTLYWYLQNLGQGPELLIRYENEEAVDDSQLPKDRFSAERLKGVDSTLKIQPAELGDSAVYLCASSTPYFRGEQETQYFGPGTRLLVL.

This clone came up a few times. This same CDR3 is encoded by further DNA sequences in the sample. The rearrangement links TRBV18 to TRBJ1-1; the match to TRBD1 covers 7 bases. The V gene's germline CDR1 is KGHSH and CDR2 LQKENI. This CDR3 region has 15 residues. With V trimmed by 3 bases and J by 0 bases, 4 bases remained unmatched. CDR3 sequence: CASSPPGTVNTEAFF. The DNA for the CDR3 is TGTGCCAGCTCACCTCCCGGGACAGTGAACACTGAAGCTTTCTTT.

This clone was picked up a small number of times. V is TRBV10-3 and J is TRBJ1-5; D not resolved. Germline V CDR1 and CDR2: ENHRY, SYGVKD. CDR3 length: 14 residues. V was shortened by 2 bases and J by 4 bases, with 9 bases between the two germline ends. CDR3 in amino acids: CAISEGQDNQPQHF. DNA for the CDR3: TGTGCCATCAGTGAGGGGCAGGATAATCAGCCCCAGCATTTT.

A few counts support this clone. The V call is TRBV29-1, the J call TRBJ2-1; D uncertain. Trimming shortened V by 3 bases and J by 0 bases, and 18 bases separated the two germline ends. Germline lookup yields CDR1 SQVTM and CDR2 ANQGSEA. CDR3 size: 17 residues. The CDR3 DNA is TGCAGCGTTGAGTTACTGATACCCCCGAGCTCCTACAATGAGCAGTTCTTC. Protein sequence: CSVELLIPPSSYNEQFF.

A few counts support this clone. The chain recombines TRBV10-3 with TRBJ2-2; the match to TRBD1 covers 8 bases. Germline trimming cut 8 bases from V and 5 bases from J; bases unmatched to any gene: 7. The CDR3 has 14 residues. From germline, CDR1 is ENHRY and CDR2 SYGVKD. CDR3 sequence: CAIAYRDRTGELFF. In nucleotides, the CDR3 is TGTGCCATCGCATATAGGGACAGGACCGGGGAGCTGTTTTTT.

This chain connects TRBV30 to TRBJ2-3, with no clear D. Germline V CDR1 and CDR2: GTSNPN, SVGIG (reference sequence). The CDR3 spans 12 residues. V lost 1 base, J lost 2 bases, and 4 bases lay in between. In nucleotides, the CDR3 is TGTGCCTGGAGTGGCTACACAGATACGCAGTATTTT. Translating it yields CAWSGYTDTQYF.

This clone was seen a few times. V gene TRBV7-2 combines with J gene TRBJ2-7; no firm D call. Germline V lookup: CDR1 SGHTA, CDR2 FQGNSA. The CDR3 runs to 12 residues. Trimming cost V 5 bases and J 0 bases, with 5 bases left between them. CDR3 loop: CASSLFSYEQYF. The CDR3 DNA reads TGTGCCAGCAGCCTCTTCTCCTACGAGCAGTACTTC.

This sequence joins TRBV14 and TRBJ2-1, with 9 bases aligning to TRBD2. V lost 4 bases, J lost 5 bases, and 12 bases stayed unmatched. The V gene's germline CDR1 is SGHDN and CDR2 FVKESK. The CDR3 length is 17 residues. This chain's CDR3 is CASSPPNRASGNNEQFF. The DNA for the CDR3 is TGTGCCAGCAGCCCCCCCAACCGGGCTAGCGGGAACAATGAGCAGTTCTTC.

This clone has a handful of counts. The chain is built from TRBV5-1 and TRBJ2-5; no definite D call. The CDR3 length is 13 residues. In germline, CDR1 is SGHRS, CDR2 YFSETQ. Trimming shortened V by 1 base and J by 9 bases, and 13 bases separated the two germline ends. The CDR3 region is CASSLLAAVAQYF. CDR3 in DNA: TGCGCCAGCAGCTTGCTGGCAGCCGTGGCCCAGTACTTC.

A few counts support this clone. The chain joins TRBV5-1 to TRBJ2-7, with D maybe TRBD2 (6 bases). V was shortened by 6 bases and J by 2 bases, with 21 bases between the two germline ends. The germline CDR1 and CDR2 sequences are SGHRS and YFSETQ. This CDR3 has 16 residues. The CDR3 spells CASTTGDIQATYEQYV. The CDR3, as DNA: TGCGCCAGCACGACGGGGGATATACAGGCCACCTACGAGCAGTACGTC.

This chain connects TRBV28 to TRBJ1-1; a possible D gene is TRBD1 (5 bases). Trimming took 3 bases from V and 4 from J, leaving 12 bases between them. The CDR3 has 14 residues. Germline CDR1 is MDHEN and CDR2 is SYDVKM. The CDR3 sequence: CASSFQGVVTEAFF. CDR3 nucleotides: TGTGCCAGCAGTTTCCAGGGAGTCGTCACTGAAGCTTTCTTT.

CDR3: CASSLYAKIVYEQYV. The CDR3 nucleotides are TGTGCCAGCAGCTTGTATGCGAAAATCGTTTACGAGCAGTACGTC. The chain employs TRBV5-6 and TRBJ2-7, with no clear D. This CDR3 is built from 15 residues. Germline V gene sequence: CDR1 SGHDT, CDR2 YYEEEE. The V and J ends lost 1 base and 4 bases respectively, with 15 bases between them.

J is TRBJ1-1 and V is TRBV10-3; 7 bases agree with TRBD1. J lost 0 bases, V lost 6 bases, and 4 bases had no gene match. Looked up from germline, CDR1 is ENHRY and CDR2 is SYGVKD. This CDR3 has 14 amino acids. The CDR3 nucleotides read TGTGCCATCAGAGACAGGGTTTTGAACACTGAAGCTTTCTTT. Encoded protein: CAIRDRVLNTEAFF.

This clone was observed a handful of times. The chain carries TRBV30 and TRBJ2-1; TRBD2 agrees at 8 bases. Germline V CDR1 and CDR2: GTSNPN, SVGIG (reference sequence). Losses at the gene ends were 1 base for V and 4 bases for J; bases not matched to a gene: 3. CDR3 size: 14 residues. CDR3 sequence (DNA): TGTGCCTGGAGTGGACGGGAGGGATACAATGAGCAGTTCTTC. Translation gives CAWSGREGYNEQFF. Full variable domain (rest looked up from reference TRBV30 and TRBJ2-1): SQTIHQWPATLVQPVGSPLSLECTVEGTSNPNLYWYRQAAGRGLQLLFYSVGIGQISSEVPQNLSASRPQDRQFILSSKKLLLSDSGFYLCAWSGREGYNEQFFGPGTRLTVL.

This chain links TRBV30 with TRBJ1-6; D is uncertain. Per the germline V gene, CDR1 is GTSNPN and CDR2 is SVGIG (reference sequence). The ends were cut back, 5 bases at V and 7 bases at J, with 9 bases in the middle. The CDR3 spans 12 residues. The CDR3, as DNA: TGTGCCTGGGGACGGGAAAATTCACCCCTCCACTTT. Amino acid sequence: CAWGRENSPLHF.

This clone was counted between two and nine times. CDR3 coding DNA: TGTGCCAGCAGCCAAGGTCCAGAAGAGACCCAGTACTTC. Its protein is CASSQGPEETQYF. This sequence joins TRBV4-2 and TRBJ2-5; D gene ambiguous. Germline V gene data show CDR1 as LGHNA and CDR2 as YNFKEQ. Deletions cut 1 base from V and 3 bases from J, with 6 bases between. CDR3 length: 13 residues.

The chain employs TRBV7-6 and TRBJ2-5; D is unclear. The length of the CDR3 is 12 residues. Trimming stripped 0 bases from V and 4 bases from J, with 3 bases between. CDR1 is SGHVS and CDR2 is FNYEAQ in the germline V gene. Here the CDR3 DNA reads TGTGCCAGCAGCTTAGCTTTAGAGACCCAGTACTTC. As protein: CASSLALETQYF.

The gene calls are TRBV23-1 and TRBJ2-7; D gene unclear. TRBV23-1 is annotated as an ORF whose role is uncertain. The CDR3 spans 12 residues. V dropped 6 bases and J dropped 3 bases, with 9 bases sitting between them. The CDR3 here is CASSLLLYEQYV. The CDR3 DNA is TGCGCCAGCAGCCTTCTCCTCTACGAGCAGTACGTC.